The rows below give T cell receptor beta chains drawn from one sample of a study of T cell repertoires in ileal Crohn's disease. The method was immunoSEQ multiplex PCR; TCRdb's version includes in-frame clones alone and lacks a portion of them. The sample lists about 17,000 clones, over 80% occurring once. Material: ileal tissue. Receptors originate from an adult with Crohn's disease. Each CDR3 is given with its conserved first and last residue. The order of the fields is J gene, D gene, V gene, CDR3 length, clone size, CDR3 DNA, CDR3 protein. The D gene is left open where the match is weak. Clone size is shown for a subset of rows, as once, few, many or a class of expanded clone.

>TRBJ2-7|TRBD1|TRBV10-2|16|.
TGCGCCAGCAGTGGGATTGGCCGGGACAGGGGCCACGAGCAGTACTTC
CASSGIGRDRGHEQYF
>TRBJ2-7|TRBD2|TRBV7-9|16|few
TGTGCCAGCAGCTTCCATCGGGGGGGCCTGTCGTACGAGCAGTACTTC
CASSFHRGGLSYEQYF
>TRBJ1-1|TRBD1|TRBV2|13|.
TGTGCCAGCAGCGTAGACAGGGTCACTGAAGCTTTCTTT
CASSVDRVTEAFF
>TRBJ1-5|TRBD1|TRBV19|15|few
TGTGCCAGTCTTGACAGGGTTGAAGGCAATCAGCCCCAGCATTTT
CASLDRVEGNQPQHF
>TRBJ1-1|.|TRBV11-2|13|.
TGTGCCAGCAGCCGAGGGACATCCACTGAAGCTTTCTTT
CASSRGTSTEAFF
>TRBJ2-3|TRBD2|TRBV6-6|16|.
TGTGCCAGCAGACTTACTAGCGGGGGTTTCACAGATACGCAGTATTTT
CASRLTSGGFTDTQYF
>TRBJ2-5|TRBD2|TRBV6-1|15|.
TGTGCCAGCAGTAGGACTAGCGAGGACCAAGAGACCCAGTACTTC
CASSRTSEDQETQYF
>TRBJ1-1|.|TRBV7-9|14|few
TGTGCCAGCAGCTACAATCTGCTGGTCACTGAAGCTTTCTTT
CASSYNLLVTEAFF
>TRBJ2-2|.|TRBV5-1|15|.
TGCGCCAGCAGCTTGATGACAGCCACCACCGGGGAGCTGTTTTTT
CASSLMTATTGELFF
>TRBJ2-7|TRBD1|TRBV6-5|13|once
TGTGCCAGGGGACAGGGGAGCTCCTACGAGCAGTACTTC
CARGQGSSYEQYF
>TRBJ2-7|.|TRBV27|16|.
TGTGCCAGCAGTTTAAGCAGGGGTGGAGTCTCCTACGAGCAGTACTTC
CASSLSRGGVSYEQYF
>TRBJ1-5|TRBD1|TRBV27|16|.
TGTGCCAGCGGCCCAAGGGGACAGGGGCACAATCAGCCCCAGCATTTT
CASGPRGQGHNQPQHF
>TRBJ2-5|TRBD2|TRBV5-1|16|.
TGCGCCAGCAGCTTCCTTAGCGGGGTTCAGGGAGAGACCCAGTACTTC
CASSFLSGVQGETQYF
>TRBJ1-2|TRBD1|TRBV19|14|.
TGTGCCAGTAGTCAAACAGGGGGGAAAAGTGGCTACACCTTC
CASSQTGGKSGYTF
>TRBJ2-7|.|TRBV13|14|.
TGTGCCAGCAGCCCAGCGGGTGATAGCTACGAGCAGTACTTC
CASSPAGDSYEQYF
>TRBJ2-3|TRBD1|TRBV5-1|16|.
TGCGCCAGCAGCTTTACCGGGACAGGGGGGGAAGATACGCAGTATTTT
CASSFTGTGGEDTQYF
>TRBJ2-5|TRBD2|TRBV6-1|14|.
TGTGCCAGCCTACTAGCGGGGGGGCAAGAGACCCAGTACTTC
CASLLAGGQETQYF
>TRBJ2-7|.|TRBV12-5|12|.
TGTGCTAGTGGTTTAGGGGGGGGAGAGCAGTACTTC
CASGLGGGEQYF
>TRBJ1-4|.|TRBV20-1|11|.
TGCAGTGCGCGGGCCCTCGGGGAACTGTTTTTT
CSARALGELFF
>TRBJ2-3|TRBD1|TRBV19|16|.
TGTGCCAGTAGCCCTCTCCCGGGACAGGGCACAGATACGCAGTATTTT
CASSPLPGQGTDTQYF
>TRBJ1-6|.|TRBV27|14|once
TGTGCCAGCAGTGGCCGGGGAGATAATTCACCCCTCCACTTT
CASSGRGDNSPLHF
>TRBJ2-7|TRBD1|TRBV7-8|15|.
TGTGCCAGCAGCTTAAGGGACAGTAGCAAAGGCGAGCAGTACTTC
CASSLRDSSKGEQYF
>TRBJ1-4|TRBD1|TRBV19|19|.
TGTGCCAGTAGTCGTCCGAAGGCAGGGGGCCAAGTAGCTAATGAAAAACTGTTTTTT
CASSRPKAGGQVANEKLFF
>TRBJ1-2|TRBD1|TRBV7-9|14|.
TGTGCCAGCAGCTTAACGGGACAGGGGGAAGGCTACACCTTC
CASSLTGQGEGYTF
>TRBJ2-3|.|TRBV9|16|.
TGTGCCAGCAGCGTAGGGGTTAGCAAATACACAGATACGCAGTATTTT
CASSVGVSKYTDTQYF
>TRBJ1-2|.|TRBV5-1|13|.
TGCGCCAGCAGCATGGCAGCTAACTATGGCTACACCTTC
CASSMAANYGYTF
>TRBJ1-5|.|TRBV9|15|.
TGTGCCAGCAGCGTAGCCCCGGGTGGCAATCAGCCCCAGCATTTT
CASSVAPGGNQPQHF
>TRBJ2-5|.|TRBV6-6|12|.
TGTGCCAGCACTTACGAGAGGGAGACCCAGTACTTC
CASTYERETQYF
>TRBJ2-3|TRBD2|TRBV11-2|13|.
TGTGCCAGCAGACCGCGGGGGACAGATACGCAGTATTTT
CASRPRGTDTQYF
>TRBJ2-7|.|TRBV6-6|14|few
TGTGCCAGCAGTTACGGGCAGGGAGGAAACGAGCAGTACTTC
CASSYGQGGNEQYF
>TRBJ1-1|.|TRBV7-3|15|.
TGTGCCAGCCGTGATGGGGAGGGATGGCACACTGAAGCTTTCTTT
CASRDGEGWHTEAFF
>TRBJ2-3|TRBD2|TRBV5-1|15|.
TGCGCCAGCAGCTTAACTAGCGGGGGCACTAATACGCAGTATTTT
CASSLTSGGTNTQYF
>TRBJ2-7|.|TRBV25-1|14|.
TGTGCCAGCAGTACTTGGACAGCTTCCTACGAGCAGTACTTC
CASSTWTASYEQYF
>TRBJ1-1|TRBD1|TRBV18|15|.
TGTGCCAGCTCACTGACAGGGGGCCGGGACACTGAAGCTTTCTTT
CASSLTGGRDTEAFF
>TRBJ1-6|.|TRBV7-2|12|.
TGTGCCAGCAGCTTTTCACAGTCACCCCTCCACTTT
CASSFSQSPLHF
>TRBJ2-7|TRBD2|TRBV6-5|14|.
TGTGCCAGCAGAGACACTAGCGGGGGCCACGAGCAGTACTTC
CASRDTSGGHEQYF
>TRBJ1-2|TRBD1|TRBV27|12|.
TGTGCCAGCAGTACGACAGGGTCTGGCTACACCTTC
CASSTTGSGYTF
>TRBJ2-5|TRBD1|TRBV27|13|.
TGTGCCAGCAGTTCGACAGGGCGAGGGACCCAGTACTTC
CASSSTGRGTQYF
>TRBJ2-5|TRBD1|TRBV19|14|.
TGTGCCAGTAGCAACAGGGGAACACAAGAGACCCAGTACTTC
CASSNRGTQETQYF
>TRBJ2-2|TRBD1|TRBV27|16|.
TGTGCCAGCAGCCCCCGGGACAGGGGGCGATCCGGGGAGCTGTTTTTT
CASSPRDRGRSGELFF
>TRBJ2-7|.|TRBV7-9|14|.
TGTGCCAGCAGCCGAGGGACTGCCTCCAACGAGCAGTACTTC
CASSRGTASNEQYF
>TRBJ1-1|.|TRBV5-1|14|.
TGCGCCAGCAGCCAACAGGGTCAGAACACTGAAGCTTTCTTT
CASSQQGQNTEAFF
>TRBJ1-6|.|TRBV7-9|15|few
TGTGCCAGCAGCTTAGTAGTTACAGGGATTTCACCCCTCCACTTT
CASSLVVTGISPLHF
>TRBJ2-1|TRBD2|TRBV5-6|16|.
TGTGCCAGCAGCCCGCTAGCGGGAGTCACTTACAATGAGCAGTTCTTC
CASSPLAGVTYNEQFF
>TRBJ2-5|TRBD1|TRBV5-5|14|.
TGTGCCAGCAGCTTGGGGGACAGGGGGTGGCCCCAGTACTTC
CASSLGDRGWPQYF
>TRBJ2-2|.|TRBV6-1|14|.
TGTGCCAGCAGTCCACTTTCGAACACCGGGGAGCTGTTTTTT
CASSPLSNTGELFF
>TRBJ2-7|.|TRBV7-2|13|.
TGTGCCAGCAGATCCGACGGGTCCTACGAGCAGTACTTC
CASRSDGSYEQYF
>TRBJ1-5|.|TRBV4-1|15|.
TGCGCCAGCAGTCTTAATGCAGGGGACAATCAGCCCCAGCATTTT
CASSLNAGDNQPQHF
>TRBJ1-2|TRBD1|TRBV4-3|14|.
TGCGCCAGCAGCCAAGACAGGGGGAACTATGGCTACACCTTC
CASSQDRGNYGYTF
>TRBJ1-1|.|TRBV7-2|15|.
TGTGCCAGCAGCTTAGAGAGGAGGATGAACACTGAAGCTTTCTTT
CASSLERRMNTEAFF